The rows below give T cell receptor beta chains drawn from one sample of a study of cytomegalovirus exposure and HLA in healthy donors. The assay was immunoSEQ multiplex PCR, and TCRdb's table has in-frame clones only and misses some. Found here are more than 95,000 clones, about 88% of them singletons; the top ten hold 1.1%. The sample was PBMCs. The receptors stem from a woman between 18 and 29 years old in good health and CMV-seronegative. Both conserved end residues are part of each CDR3. The order of the fields is D gene, J gene, CDR3 length, V gene, CDR3 protein. D genes are given only for firm matches.

D: NA
J: TRBJ1-1
length: 17
V: TRBV1
CDR3: CTSTRGGWKLLNTEAFF

D: NA
J: TRBJ2-1
length: 15
V: TRBV6-5
CDR3: CASSRTTSSYNEQFF

D: NA
J: TRBJ2-7
length: 15
V: TRBV7-2
CDR3: CASSWEIGSSYEQYF

D: TRBD1
J: TRBJ1-2
length: 15
V: TRBV6-5
CDR3: CASTLSGGGPYGYTF

D: NA
J: TRBJ2-5
length: 13
V: TRBV2
CDR3: CASSFSRQETQYF

D: NA
J: TRBJ2-1
length: 12
V: TRBV30
CDR3: CALTGTYNEQFF

D: NA
J: TRBJ1-6
length: 18
V: TRBV28
CDR3: CASSLSGQGSSYNSPLHF

D: NA
J: TRBJ1-5
length: 14
V: TRBV11-2
CDR3: CASSHHSGSRPQHF

D: TRBD2
J: TRBJ2-3
length: 17
V: TRBV11-2
CDR3: CASSLELGGRGINTQYF

D: NA
J: TRBJ1-5
length: 14
V: TRBV7-2
CDR3: CASSLDRHNQPQHF

D: TRBD1
J: TRBJ1-5
length: 12
V: TRBV28
CDR3: CASWTGVTPQHF

D: NA
J: TRBJ1-5
length: 15
V: TRBV6-1
CDR3: CASSVTGWGNQPQHF

D: TRBD2
J: TRBJ2-3
length: 16
V: TRBV9
CDR3: CASSVTSGEYTDTQYF

D: NA
J: TRBJ2-3
length: 15
V: TRBV10-1
CDR3: CASSPGEADTDTQYF

D: NA
J: TRBJ2-2
length: 14
V: TRBV18
CDR3: CASSPVGNTGELFF

D: NA
J: TRBJ2-1
length: 11
V: TRBV2
CDR3: CATPLYNEQFF

D: NA
J: TRBJ2-3
length: 12
V: TRBV6-5
CDR3: CASSRGTDTQYF

D: TRBD1
J: TRBJ2-1
length: 14
V: TRBV28
CDR3: CASSPGQEVNEQFF

D: TRBD1
J: TRBJ1-1
length: 14
V: TRBV18
CDR3: CASSPGQVGTEAFF

D: NA
J: TRBJ1-6
length: 17
V: TRBV27
CDR3: CASSRGTQGSYNSPLHF

D: TRBD1
J: TRBJ1-3
length: 13
V: TRBV6-6
CDR3: CASRQGAGNTIYF

D: TRBD2
J: TRBJ2-1
length: 12
V: TRBV28
CDR3: CASLIAGDEQFF

D: NA
J: TRBJ1-2
length: 13
V: TRBV6-6
CDR3: CASSYRGEEGYTF

D: TRBD1
J: TRBJ1-1
length: 13
V: TRBV7-9
CDR3: CASSFTGDTEAFF